A selection of T cell receptor beta chains follows, all from one sample in a study of early T cells in non-severe SARS-CoV-2 infection. Each CDR3 protein gets one entry after TCRdb re-called the 5' RACE reads with MiXCR. The sample contains over 50,000 distinct CDR3 sequences, around 12% of which appear only once. The specimen was whole blood. These TCRs come from an adult who was a healthcare worker with PCR-confirmed SARS-CoV-2 infection or an uninfected control (not recorded which). Each CDR3 is given with its conserved first and last residue. A D gene is named only where the DNA matches it firmly. Size tells how often a clone was seen (once, few, many) or the class of an expanded clone, and some rows leave it out.

>.|TRBJ2-7|13|once|TRBV12-3/TRBV12-4
TGTGCCATCCTGCCCCGGGACACTTACGAGCAGTACTTC
CAILPRDTYEQYF
>.|TRBJ1-6|13|few|TRBV20-1
TGCAGTGCTAGAGACGCTGTGGGTTCACCCCTCCACTTT
CSARDAVGSPLHF
>.|TRBJ1-1|11|many|TRBV6-1
TGTGCCAGCAGTGAAAACGCTAGAGCTTTCTTT
CASSENARAFF
>TRBD2|TRBJ2-5|15|many|TRBV2
TGTGCCAGCCGGCGGGAAGTAGCGGGGAAAGAGACCCAGTACTTC
CASRREVAGKETQYF
>.|TRBJ1-1|14|once|TRBV7-2
TGTGCCAGCAGCTCCCGGGCCCCGAACACTGAAGCTTTCTTT
CASSSRAPNTEAFF
>TRBD1|TRBJ1-4|15|many|TRBV19
TGTGCCAGTAGTACCCGCGGGACAGGGAATGAAAAACTGTTTTTT
CASSTRGTGNEKLFF
>.|TRBJ2-7|14|many|TRBV29-1
TGCAGCGCCGCACCTCCAGGGGCCGCGGTCGAGCAGTACTTC
CSAAPPGAAVEQYF
>.|TRBJ2-5|13|.|TRBV5-1
TGCGCCAGCAGCCCCGTGGGCCAAGAGACCCAGTACTTC
CASSPVGQETQYF
>.|TRBJ1-1|16|.|TRBV30
TGTGCCTGGAGTGTAAAAGGGCTCGGGGTGAACACTGAAGCTTTCTTT
CAWSVKGLGVNTEAFF
>TRBD2|TRBJ2-1|17|few|TRBV28
TGTGCCAGCAGCTCGCCCGGGGGGGGCTCGATAAGGAATGAGCAGTTCTTC
CASSSPGGGSIRNEQFF
>TRBD1|TRBJ2-5|16|many|TRBV19
TGTGCCAGTAGTACCTGGACAGGGAGAGGCAGCGAGACCCAGTACTTC
CASSTWTGRGSETQYF
>.|TRBJ1-4|16|many|TRBV4-2
TGTGCCAGCAGCATTAGAGGGGTCAAGACTAATGAAAAACTGTTTTTT
CASSIRGVKTNEKLFF
>TRBD1|TRBJ2-1|15|.|TRBV4-1
TGCGCCAGCAGCGAAGGACAGGGAGCCTACAATGAGCAGTTCTTC
CASSEGQGAYNEQFF
>.|TRBJ2-5|16|.|TRBV6-2/TRBV6-3
TGTGCCAGCAGTTATAGGCGCTCGGGAGTACGAGAGACCCAGTACTTC
CASSYRRSGVRETQYF
>.|TRBJ2-1|14|.|TRBV10-3
TGTGCCATCAGCCACGGGACTCCGGACAATGAGCAGTTCTTC
CAISHGTPDNEQFF
>TRBD1|TRBJ2-1|14|.|TRBV4-1
TGCGCCAGCAGCCTCCGGGACAGGGTCGATGAGCAGTTCTTC
CASSLRDRVDEQFF
>TRBD1|TRBJ1-1|13|medium-sized|TRBV20-1
TGCAGTGCTAGACGGTCAGGGGGGACTGAAGCTTTCTTT
CSARRSGGTEAFF
>.|TRBJ2-3|12|.|TRBV5-4
TGTGCCAGCAGCCTCACAATGGATACGCAGTATTTT
CASSLTMDTQYF
>TRBD2|TRBJ2-3|15|many|TRBV4-2
TGTGCCAGCAGCCAAGCAGCGGGGTCCACAGATACGCAGTATTTT
CASSQAAGSTDTQYF
>.|TRBJ2-3|13|many|TRBV12-3/TRBV12-4
TGTGCCAGCAGTGCCGGCGGGGCAGATACGCAGTATTTT
CASSAGGADTQYF
>TRBD1|TRBJ1-1|16|many|TRBV12-3/TRBV12-4
TGTGCCAGCAGTTTTTGGGGACAGTACTTGAACACTGAAGCTTTCTTT
CASSFWGQYLNTEAFF
>.|TRBJ1-2|17|many|TRBV27
TGTGCCAGCAGTTTATCGAAGGGTGGCCGAGCTAACTATGGCTACACCTTC
CASSLSKGGRANYGYTF
>.|TRBJ2-7|13|.|TRBV19
TGTGCCAGTAGTCCGGCAAACTCCTACGAGCAGTACTTC
CASSPANSYEQYF
>.|TRBJ2-3|13|many|TRBV2
TGTGCCAGCATGGACTCCCGGTCAGATACGCAGTATTTT
CASMDSRSDTQYF
>TRBD1|TRBJ1-6|15|many|TRBV12-3/TRBV12-4
TGTGCCAGCACCCGAGGGACAGGGGGCCGTTCACCCCTCCACTTT
CASTRGTGGRSPLHF
>.|TRBJ1-1|14|.|TRBV5-6
TGTGCCAGCAGCCAGCCGATCTTGGGCACTGAAGCTTTCTTT
CASSQPILGTEAFF
>.|TRBJ2-1|15|many|TRBV24-1
TGTGCCACCAGTGATTTCACTAGCAAATACAATGAGCAGTTCTTC
CATSDFTSKYNEQFF
>.|TRBJ2-1|15|once|TRBV24-1
TGTGCCACCTCCCACAAGGACCGTCAATACAATGAGCAGTTCTTC
CATSHKDRQYNEQFF
>TRBD1|TRBJ1-3|15|few|TRBV18
TGTGCCAGCACGGGACAGGGGATACCTGGAAACACCATATATTTT
CASTGQGIPGNTIYF
>.|TRBJ2-7|14|many|TRBV5-1
TGCGCCAGCAGCTTGGACAGGGTTAATGGCGAGCAGTACTTC
CASSLDRVNGEQYF
>TRBD2|TRBJ2-2|18|.|TRBV19
TGTGCCAGTAGTATAGCCTCAATAGCGGGGGCGAACACCGGGGAGCTGTTTTTT
CASSIASIAGANTGELFF
>TRBD1|TRBJ1-4|15|few|TRBV6-5
TGTGCCAGCAGTTCCTTGACAGGGCAAGTCGAAAAACTGTTTTTT
CASSSLTGQVEKLFF
>.|TRBJ2-3|15|few|TRBV20-1
TGCAGTGCCCCCCGTCCAGGTTCTAGCACAGATACGCAGTATTTT
CSAPRPGSSTDTQYF
>TRBD2|TRBJ2-3|14|many|TRBV10-3
TGTGCCACCCGGTCGGGACTAGCCCCAGATACGCAGTATTTT
CATRSGLAPDTQYF
>.|TRBJ1-5|13|few|TRBV5-5
TGTGCCAGCTCTCGCCTGGGGGATCAGCCCCAGCATTTT
CASSRLGDQPQHF
>.|TRBJ2-4|16|many|TRBV19
TGTGCCAGTAACACAGCGCGAGGGGGGATCGAAAACATTCAGTACTTC
CASNTARGGIENIQYF
>.|TRBJ2-1|13|.|TRBV25-1
TGTGCCAGCAGTGAAGCCCCAGACAATGAGCAGTTCTTC
CASSEAPDNEQFF
>.|TRBJ1-5|13|many|TRBV7-2
TGTGCCAGCAGCTTGCGGGTGCAGCAGCCCCAGCATTTT
CASSLRVQQPQHF
>TRBD2|TRBJ2-1|18|many|TRBV27
TGTGCCAGCAGTTCTCTCGGACTAGCGGGGGGCATGGCCAATGAGCAGTTCTTC
CASSSLGLAGGMANEQFF
>.|TRBJ2-6|16|few|TRBV24-1
TGTGCCACCAGTGGTCCCGTCTTCTCTGGGGCCAACGTCCTGACTTTC
CATSGPVFSGANVLTF
>.|TRBJ2-5|13|.|TRBV10-3
TGTGCCATCAGCCCACGCGTCGAAGAGACCCAGTACTTC
CAISPRVEETQYF
>.|TRBJ2-1|15|.|TRBV29-1
TGCAGCGTGGTCCCCGACAGCCTGACCTACAATGAGCAGTTCTTC
CSVVPDSLTYNEQFF
>.|TRBJ2-7|14|.|TRBV7-9
TGTGCCAGCAGCTTAGCAGTGGGGCCCTACGAGCAGTACTTC
CASSLAVGPYEQYF
>.|TRBJ1-3|16|.|TRBV19
TGTGCCAGTAGGGACGGAGCCCTCATCACGAGGGACACCATATATTTT
CASRDGALITRDTIYF
>TRBD1|TRBJ1-5|15|many|TRBV11-2
TGTGCCAGCAGCTTAGATTACAGGGGGAATCAGCCCCAGCATTTT
CASSLDYRGNQPQHF
>.|TRBJ1-1|12|many|TRBV10-3
TGTGCCATCAGTGAGTCGAACCTTGAAGCTTTCTTT
CAISESNLEAFF
>.|TRBJ2-1|17|many|TRBV10-3
TGTGCCATCAGTGAGTCCCAGGGCACATCTTCCTACAATGAGCAGTTCTTC
CAISESQGTSSYNEQFF
>.|TRBJ2-5|13|few|TRBV6-2/TRBV6-3
TGTGCCAGCAGTTACTCCCCCACGGGGACCCAGTACTTC
CASSYSPTGTQYF
>.|TRBJ1-2|13|many|TRBV18
TGTGCCAGCTCACCTCTGGACCTCTATGGCTACACCTTC
CASSPLDLYGYTF
>TRBD1|TRBJ1-4|13|.|TRBV10-3
TGTGCCATCGGACAGGGCTCTGGTGAAAAACTGTTTTTT
CAIGQGSGEKLFF
>.|TRBJ2-7|12|medium-sized|TRBV11-2
TGTGCCAGCAGCTTAGTTGGGTCCGAGCAGTACTTC
CASSLVGSEQYF
>TRBD1|TRBJ2-7|13|few|TRBV29-1
TGCAGCGCCACTGAGGACAGGGCGAACGAGCAGTACTTC
CSATEDRANEQYF
>TRBD1|TRBJ2-5|17|many|TRBV5-1
TGCGCCAGCAGCTCTGGAATTACATCGACAGGGGGAGAGACCCAGTACTTC
CASSSGITSTGGETQYF
>TRBD2|TRBJ2-1|17|many|TRBV30
TGTGCCTGGAGTGTATCCCGGTCGCGGGGGGCGTACAATGAGCAGTTCTTC
CAWSVSRSRGAYNEQFF
>TRBD2|TRBJ2-1|15|many|TRBV29-1
TGCAGCGTCCACCTAGCGGGAGTAATGAACAATGAGCAGTTCTTC
CSVHLAGVMNNEQFF
>TRBD1|TRBJ1-2|13|.|TRBV27
TGTGCCAGCAGCAGGGGGCCGAGCTATGGCTACACCTTC
CASSRGPSYGYTF
>.|TRBJ2-1|15|.|TRBV29-1
TGCAGCGTTGGGGTCCCGAGGGGCTCCTACAATGAGCAGTTCTTC
CSVGVPRGSYNEQFF
>.|TRBJ2-6|17|many|TRBV5-6
TGTGCCAGCAGCTTGATGGGGGGCCGCTCTGGGGCCAACGTCCTGACTTTC
CASSLMGGRSGANVLTF
>TRBD1|TRBJ2-7|13|many|TRBV7-9
TGTGCCAGCAGCTTCGACAGGGGCGACGAGCAGTACTTC
CASSFDRGDEQYF